One sample yielded the 28 T cell receptor beta chains listed below, sequenced in a study of blood T cell repertoires in COVID-19. Profiled with immunoSEQ multiplex PCR; TCRdb holds only in-frame clones, not every one. The sample yields fewer than 200,000 clones, roughly 89% seen once. The source material was peripheral blood. The receptors were gathered from a young woman who had recovered from COVID-19.

The chain joins TRBV6-5 to TRBJ1-2; the D gene is possibly TRBD1 (5 bases). The CDR3 spans 15 residues. The ends were cut back, 2 bases at V and 0 bases at J, with 10 bases in the middle. Germline assignment: CDR1 MNHEY and CDR2 SVGAGI. DNA for the CDR3: TGTGCCAGCAGTTACGGGAGGGGAGCTAACTATGGCTACACCTTC. Protein product: CASSYGRGANYGYTF.

V usage is TRBV27 and J usage is TRBJ1-5, with D possibly matching TRBD1 (6 bases). Germline CDR1 MNHEY, CDR2 SMNVEV (reference sequence). Trimming left V 5 bases short and J 0 bases short, with 11 bases between. This CDR3 region has 15 residues. DNA of the CDR3: TGTGCCAGCAGTACAGGGACTAGTAGCAATCAGCCCCAGCATTTT. It encodes CASSTGTSSNQPQHF.

This clone appeared a few times. The V call is TRBV6-4, the J call TRBJ2-3; 9 nucleotides align to TRBD2. The V segment lost 5 bases and the J segment 2 bases; nucleotides outside the gene matches: 5. The CDR3 runs 15 residues. CDR1 and CDR2 from the germline V gene are MRHNA and SNTAGT. The DNA for the CDR3 is TGTGCCAGCAGTTCTGGGACTAGCCCCACAGATACGCAGTATTTT. This gives the protein CASSSGTSPTDTQYF.

In regard to this clone: One end of the junction does not line up with germline, which may come from a read error. Other DNA sequences of this sample code for an identical CDR3. V gene TRBV9 combines with J gene TRBJ1-5; D gene unclear. CDR1 is SGDLS and CDR2 is YYNGEE in the germline V gene. The CDR3 extends over 15 amino acids. The CDR3 nucleotides read TGTGCCAGCAGCGTAGGAGGGAGTTTCACTCAGCCCCAACATTTT. Amino acid sequence: CASSVGGSFTQPQHF.

CDR3 region: CATSAPGQSNQPQHF. For the CDR3, the DNA is TGTGCCACCAGTGCTCCTGGACAGAGCAATCAGCCCCAGCATTTT. The chain combines TRBV24-1 with TRBJ1-5, with D possibly being TRBD1 (6 bases). This CDR3 region has 15 residues. Germline V CDR1 and CDR2: KGHDR, SFDVKD. The ends were cut back, 5 bases at V and 1 base at J, with 11 bases in the middle.

This clone was recorded only once. The chain uses TRBV5-1 and TRBJ1-1; D is perhaps TRBD1 (5 bases). With 3 bases removed from V and 7 bases from J, the gap between germline ends came to 22 bases. CDR3 length: 16 residues. CDR1 and CDR2 from the germline V gene are SGHRS and YFSETQ. CDR3 DNA: TGCGCCAGCAGCTCCCTTCCGGGGCCGGGGGTCGATGAAGCTTTCTTT. Protein product: CASSSLPGPGVDEAFF.

The chain joins TRBV4-3 to TRBJ1-2, with 9 bases aligning to TRBD1. CDR1 LGHNA and CDR2 YSLEER come from the germline V gene. This CDR3 is 18 amino acids long. Germline trimming cut 0 bases from V and 7 bases from J; bases unmatched to any gene: 15. The CDR3 sequence: CASSQDPGQGAGGPGYTF. The DNA of the CDR3 is TGCGCCAGCAGCCAAGATCCGGGACAGGGCGCGGGGGGCCCTGGCTACACCTTC.

The table lists this clone with a count of one. V gene TRBV7-9 combines with J gene TRBJ2-2, with unresolved D. CDR1 and CDR2 from the germline V gene are SEHNR and FQNEAQ (reference sequence). Deletions cut 5 bases from V and 7 bases from J, with 5 bases between. This CDR3 is built from 11 residues. The CDR3 DNA is TGTGCCAGCAGCGCCGGCGGGGAGCTGTTTTTT. The encoded protein is CASSAGGELFF.

This sequence joins TRBV21-1 and TRBJ2-3; the tabulated D call, TRBD2, remains unverified against the DNA. TRBV21-1 is termed a pseudogene. The CDR3 has 10 amino acids. The DNA of the CDR3 is TGTGCCAGCAGCAAAATAACGCAGTATTTT. The encoded protein is CASSKITQYF.

Remarks on this clone: An end of the junction differs from the germline gene, which may be a read error. The V and J genes are TRBV11-2 and TRBJ2-1; 9 bases match TRBD2. Germline lookup yields CDR1 SGHAT and CDR2 FQNNGV. This CDR3 is built from 12 residues. CDR3 nucleotide sequence: TGTGCCAGCAGCATGACTAGCGGCCCTCAACTCTTC. This translates into CASSMTSGPQLF.

The sample holds one count of this clone. The J gene is TRBJ2-4, the V gene TRBV2, with 12 bases aligning to TRBD2. CDR3 length equals 19 residues. V lost 7 bases, J lost 0 bases, and 13 bases stayed unmatched. Germline V gives CDR1 SNHLY, CDR2 FYNNEI. In DNA form, the CDR3 reads TGTGCCAGCACTCCCCCGGGACTAGCGGGCGTCCTAGCCAAAAACATTCAGTACTTC. The encoded protein is CASTPPGLAGVLAKNIQYF. The complete variable domain, with remaining parts taken from reference TRBV2 and TRBJ2-4, reads EPEVTQTPSHQVTQMGQEVILRCVPISNHLYFYWYRQILGQKVEFLVSFYNNEISEKSEIFDDQFSVERPDGSNFTLKIRSTKLEDSAMYFCASTPPGLAGVLAKNIQYFGAGTRLSVL.

This clone turned up a few times. The chain links TRBV6-2 or TRBV6-3 to TRBJ1-1; 8 bases align to TRBD1. Germline-derived CDR1 and CDR2 are MNHEY and SVGEGT. Trimming took 0 bases from V and 0 from J; bases not matched to a gene: 9. This CDR3 has 18 amino acids. CDR3 nucleotides: TGTGCCAGCAGTTACTCGCTCGCATGGACAGGGATGAACACTGAAGCTTTCTTT. Its protein product is CASSYSLAWTGMNTEAFF.

V gene TRBV7-9 combines with J gene TRBJ1-2; the match to TRBD1 covers 7 bases. The V gene's germline CDR1 is SEHNR and CDR2 FQNEAQ (reference sequence). The junction had 17 bases not matched to a gene; V was cut back by 5 bases and J by 2 bases. The CDR3 length is 18 residues. The CDR3 DNA reads as TGTGCCAGCAGCCGACAGAGGACAGGCGAAAGGGGGAACTATGGCTACACCTTC. This encodes CASSRQRTGERGNYGYTF. Filled out from reference TRBV7-9 and TRBJ1-2, the complete variable domain reads DTGVSQNPRHKITKRGQNVTFRCDPISEHNRLYWYRQTLGQGPEFLTYFQNEAQLEKSRLLSDRFSAERPKGSFSTLEIQRTEQGDSAMYLCASSRQRTGERGNYGYTFGSGTRLTVV.

The CDR3 is CASSLVVTGENTEAFF. In DNA, the CDR3 is TGTGCCAGCAGCTTAGTTGTTACAGGGGAAAACACTGAAGCTTTCTTT. The chain employs TRBV11-2 and TRBJ1-1; 7 bases are shared with TRBD1. CDR3 length: 16 amino acids. V dropped 1 base and J dropped 2; count of bases not matched to a gene: 7. Per germline, CDR1 SGHAT and CDR2 FQNNGV.

Written as DNA, the CDR3 is TGTGCCACCAGTGACCATCCAGGTGAAGCTTTCTTT. Its translation: CATSDHPGEAFF. The chain employs TRBV24-1 and TRBJ1-1; D uncertain. V was pared by 4 bases and J by 7 bases, with 9 bases between. The CDR3 runs to 12 residues. Germline loops: CDR1 KGHDR, CDR2 SFDVKD.

This clone was detected only once. Other DNA sequences in this sample translate to the same CDR3. The chain combines TRBV9 with TRBJ2-3; D is undetermined. The V gene lost 0 bases and the J gene lost 1 base, with 6 bases spanning the gap. This CDR3 region has 14 residues. Germline values: CDR1 SGDLS, CDR2 YYNGEE. In DNA form, the CDR3 reads TGTGCCAGCAGCGTAGTACCAGGCACAGATACGCAGTATTTT. This translates into CASSVVPGTDTQYF.

This chain links TRBV19 with TRBJ2-2; D not resolved. There are 14 residues in the CDR3. CDR1 and CDR2 (germline): LNHDA, SQIVND (reference sequence). V shed 3 bases and J shed 3 bases, with 8 bases lying between them. The CDR3 DNA reads TGTGCCAGTAGTATTGGGCAGCACACCGGGGAGCTGTTTTTT. Encoded protein: CASSIGQHTGELFF. Drawing the rest from reference TRBV19 and TRBJ2-2, the complete variable domain is DGGITQSPKYLFRKEGQNVTLSCEQNLNHDAMYWYRQDPGQGLRLIYYSQIVNDFQKGDIAEGYSVSREKKESFPLTVTSAQKNPTAFYLCASSIGQHTGELFFGEGSRLTVL.

The J gene is TRBJ2-5, the V gene TRBV24-1, with D unclear. V lost 2 bases, J lost 5 bases, and 5 bases lay in between. There are 12 residues in the CDR3. CDR1 KGHDR and CDR2 SFDVKD come from the germline V gene. The CDR3 DNA follows: TGTGCCACCAGTGATTGGGCGGAGACCCAGTACTTC. It translates to CATSDWAETQYF.

The chain recombines TRBV19 with TRBJ1-6, with 11 bases fitting TRBD1. The CDR3 contains 18 residues. Germline CDR1 LNHDA, CDR2 SQIVND (reference sequence). V was clipped by 6 bases and J by 2 bases; unmatched bases: 9. The CDR3 coding sequence is TGTGCCAGTAGCCATATATGGACAGGGGGCACCTATAATTCACCCCTCCACTTT. As protein: CASSHIWTGGTYNSPLHF.

J is TRBJ1-6 and V is TRBV5-8; D perhaps matches TRBD1 (5 bases). Deletions cut 4 bases from V and 6 bases from J, with 14 bases between. The CDR3 has 15 residues. Germline V lookup: CDR1 SGHTS, CDR2 YDEGEE. The CDR3 reads CASSELVRANSPLHF. The CDR3, as DNA: TGTGCCAGCAGCGAGCTCGTCAGGGCTAATTCACCCCTCCACTTT.

V usage is TRBV7-8 and J usage is TRBJ1-4; D might be TRBD1 (6 bases). This CDR3 comprises 16 residues. With 7 bases removed from V and 7 bases from J, the gap between germline ends came to 22 bases. CDR1 and CDR2 from the germline V gene are SGHVS and FQNEAQ. For the CDR3, the DNA is TGTGCCAGCACCCCGACTACAGGGTTCTCGACTGAAAAACTGTTTTTT. As protein: CASTPTTGFSTEKLFF.

This chain joins TRBV5-1 and TRBJ1-1; a possible D gene is TRBD1 (6 bases). The germline V gene has CDR1 SGHRS and CDR2 YFSETQ. CDR3 length equals 15 residues. Trimming took 4 bases from V and 4 from J, leaving 17 bases between them. The CDR3 region has the DNA TGCGCCAGCAGCCCACTGGACAGAACGACCACTGAAGCTTTCTTT. Its protein product is CASSPLDRTTTEAFF.

The rearrangement links TRBV19 to TRBJ1-2; possible D gene TRBD1, 6 bases. Trimming took off 6 bases at V and 1 base at J, with 9 bases between the two ends. Per germline, CDR1 LNHDA and CDR2 SQIVND (reference sequence). This CDR3 comprises 13 residues. This CDR3 is CASRGQLNYGYTF. Written as DNA, the CDR3 is TGTGCCAGTAGAGGACAGCTTAACTATGGCTACACCTTC.

The chain employs TRBV4-2 and TRBJ2-1, with 13 bases identical to TRBD2. V was pared by 4 bases and J by 3 bases, with 12 bases of the junction left unmatched. The CDR3 runs to 19 residues. Per the germline V gene, CDR1 is LGHNA and CDR2 is YNFKEQ. CDR3 loop: CASSRTGLAGKSDYNEQFF. CDR3 coding DNA: TGTGCCAGCAGCCGGACGGGACTAGCGGGAAAGAGTGACTACAATGAGCAGTTCTTC.

This clone was recorded only once. The chain carries TRBV5-5 and TRBJ1-4; TRBD1 is a possible D gene (5 bases). Trimming took off 4 bases at V and 4 bases at J, with 11 bases between the two ends. Per germline, CDR1 SGHKS and CDR2 YYEKEE (reference sequence). The CDR3 extends over 14 amino acids. This CDR3 is CASSRQFFNEKLFF. CDR3 bases: TGTGCCAGCAGCAGACAGTTTTTTAATGAAAAACTGTTTTTT. The full variable domain, completed using reference TRBV5-5 and TRBJ1-4, is DAGVTQSPTHLIKTRGQQVTLRCSPISGHKSVSWYQQVLGQGPQFIFQYYEKEERGRGNFPDRFSARQFPNYSSELNVNALLLGDSALYLCASSRQFFNEKLFFGSGTQLSVL.

V is TRBV5-4 and J is TRBJ2-1; 11 bases map to TRBD1. The germline V gene encodes CDR1 SGHNT and CDR2 YYREEE (reference sequence). The CDR3 runs 15 residues. With V trimmed by 1 base and J by 6 bases, 3 bases remained unmatched. CDR3: CASSLWDRGSNEQFF. The CDR3 DNA reads as TGTGCCAGCAGCTTGTGGGACAGGGGGTCCAATGAGCAGTTCTTC.

The chain carries TRBV10-3 and TRBJ1-1; D unresolved. The CDR3 loop spans 15 amino acids. Trimming removed 0 bases from V and 0 bases from J, with 8 bases in between. CDR1 ENHRY and CDR2 SYGVKD come from the germline V gene. CDR3 amino acids: CAISESIQMNTEAFF. In DNA form, the CDR3 reads TGTGCCATCAGTGAGTCGATACAGATGAACACTGAAGCTTTCTTT.

The count of this clone is one. Other DNA sequences within the sample encode an identical CDR3. V and J are TRBV7-2 and TRBJ2-3; D perhaps matches TRBD2 (5 bases). Trimming removed 5 bases from V and 3 bases from J, with 12 bases in between. The germline gives CDR1 SGHTA, CDR2 FQGNSA. The CDR3 spans 14 residues. The CDR3, as DNA: TGTGCCAGCAGCCTCCTAGCACGAACAGATACGCAGTATTTT. Translating gives CASSLLARTDTQYF.